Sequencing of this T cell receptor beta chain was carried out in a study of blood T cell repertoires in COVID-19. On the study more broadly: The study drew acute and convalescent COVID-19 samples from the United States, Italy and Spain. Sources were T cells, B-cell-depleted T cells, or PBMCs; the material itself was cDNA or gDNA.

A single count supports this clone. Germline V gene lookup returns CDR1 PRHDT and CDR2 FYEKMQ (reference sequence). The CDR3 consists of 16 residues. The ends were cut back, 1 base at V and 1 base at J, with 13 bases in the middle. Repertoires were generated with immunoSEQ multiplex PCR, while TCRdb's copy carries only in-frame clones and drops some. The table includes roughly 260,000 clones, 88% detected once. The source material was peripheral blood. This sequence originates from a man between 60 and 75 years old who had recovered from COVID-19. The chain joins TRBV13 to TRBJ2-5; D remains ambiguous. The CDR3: CASSLVRSRVQETQYF. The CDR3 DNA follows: TGTGCCAGCAGCTTAGTGCGGTCTCGAGTCCAAGAGACCCAGTACTTC.